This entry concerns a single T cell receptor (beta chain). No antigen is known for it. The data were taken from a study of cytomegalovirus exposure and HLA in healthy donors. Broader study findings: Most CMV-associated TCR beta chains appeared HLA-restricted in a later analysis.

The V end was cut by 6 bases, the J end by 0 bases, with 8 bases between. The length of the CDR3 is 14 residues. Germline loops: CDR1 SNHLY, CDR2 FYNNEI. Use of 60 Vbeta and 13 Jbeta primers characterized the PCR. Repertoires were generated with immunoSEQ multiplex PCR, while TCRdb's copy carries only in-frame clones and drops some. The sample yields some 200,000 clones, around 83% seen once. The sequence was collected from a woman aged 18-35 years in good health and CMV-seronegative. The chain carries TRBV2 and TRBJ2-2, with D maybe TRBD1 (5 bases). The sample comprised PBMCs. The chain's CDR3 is CASSATANTGELFF. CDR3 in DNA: TGTGCCAGCAGCGCGACAGCGAACACCGGGGAGCTGTTTTTT.